One and the same sample provided the 26 T cell receptor beta chains below, sequenced in a study of T cell responses to AZD1222 COVID-19 vaccine (dated by TCRdb to the early 2020s). What the time point label conveys for this sample: baseline before first vaccination. What the treatment or condition label conveys for this sample: meningococcal conjugate vaccine given as trial control. The library was prepared using the immunoSEQ multiplex PCR assay. Sourced from immuneACCESS, this table was stored by TCRdb with only in-frame sequences that have V and J called. A share of the clones is absent; for the studies checked, an unresolved V gene accounts for under half, and the remainder has no known explanation. A total of 98,000 or so clones appear in this sample, approximately 89% of them only once. Around 3.3% of the sample belongs to the ten largest clones. The specimen was peripheral blood, collected on day 0 of MenACWY control vaccination. The receptors stem from an adult in good health.

The chain combines TRBV27 with TRBJ2-3; TRBD1 aligns across 8 bases. V lost 10 bases to trimming and J lost 1 base; unmatched junction nucleotides: 7. CDR1 is MNHEY, CDR2 SMNVEV, per germline (reference sequence). CDR3 length equals 14 residues. This CDR3 is CATPGGRGTDTQYF. CDR3 sequence (DNA): TGTGCCACTCCAGGGGGCAGGGGCACAGATACGCAGTATTTT.

The gene calls are TRBV6-5 and TRBJ1-1; D call uncertain. Trimming cost V 6 bases and J 2 bases, with 4 bases left between them. Germline-derived CDR1 and CDR2 are MNHEY and SVGAGI. This CDR3 comprises 11 residues. The CDR3: CASRDNTEAFF. The CDR3 bases are TGTGCCAGCAGGGATAACACTGAAGCTTTCTTT.

The chain is built from TRBV5-4 and TRBJ1-1; the D gene is possibly TRBD1 (5 bases). The germline V gene encodes CDR1 SGHNT and CDR2 YYREEE (reference sequence). The CDR3 length is 12 residues. V lost 5 bases to trimming and J lost 4 bases, with 9 bases between them. CDR3 DNA sequence: TGTGCCAGCAGTTCAGGGAGCACTGAAGCTTTCTTT. It yields the protein CASSSGSTEAFF.

This clone appeared once. The chain employs TRBV5-1 and TRBJ2-7, with 8 bases identical to TRBD1. CDR3 length: 14 residues. The ends lost 4 bases at V and 2 bases at J; junction bases unmatched: 5. The germline gives CDR1 SGHRS, CDR2 YFSETQ. The CDR3 spells CASSPSDRAYEQYF. The CDR3 DNA reads as TGCGCCAGCAGCCCGTCGGACAGGGCCTACGAGCAGTACTTC.

The chain links TRBV19 to TRBJ1-1; TRBD1 matches at 7 bases. The CDR3 spans 19 residues. Looked up from germline, CDR1 is LNHDA and CDR2 is SQIVND (reference sequence). The V gene end was trimmed by 5 bases and the J gene end by 1 base; junction bases not matched to a gene: 19. As DNA, the CDR3 is TGTGCCAGTAGTTTTAATTTCGACAGGGAGGGTTTTGGGAACACTGAAGCTTTCTTT. As protein: CASSFNFDREGFGNTEAFF.

This clone was seen a few times. The chain uses TRBV6-5 and TRBJ2-7, with 10 bases matching TRBD1. Trimming took 4 bases from V and 12 from J; bases not matched to a gene: 15. Germline V gene lookup returns CDR1 MNHEY and CDR2 SVGAGI. CDR3 size: 15 residues. CDR3 bases: TGTGCCAGCAGTTCAGGGGGACAGGGGCGGAAAGATTCGTACTTC. Its translation: CASSSGGQGRKDSYF.

As concerns this clone: At the DNA level, this CDR3 is encoded by other sequences in the same sample as well. The V call is TRBV18, the J call TRBJ1-2; tentative D call: TRBD1 (5 bases). The CDR3 has 14 amino acids. V shed 0 bases and J shed 2 bases, with 7 bases lying between them. CDR1 KGHSH and CDR2 LQKENI come from the germline V gene. CDR3 residues: CASSPPGVNYGYTF. DNA of the CDR3: TGTGCCAGCTCACCACCGGGGGTGAACTATGGCTACACCTTC.

The rearrangement links TRBV7-8 to TRBJ2-7; a possible D gene is TRBD1 (6 bases). Germline CDR1 SGHVS, CDR2 FQNEAQ. The CDR3 consists of 15 residues. Trimming left V 5 bases short and J 5 bases short, with 19 bases between. This chain's CDR3 is CASSRNTGILNEQYF. CDR3 in DNA: TGTGCCAGCAGCCGAAATACAGGGATTCTGAACGAGCAGTACTTC.

The chain recombines TRBV30 with TRBJ2-7; 10 nucleotides agree with TRBD1. This CDR3 is built from 11 residues. With 8 bases clipped from V and 5 bases from J, the junction kept 3 bases outside the gene matches. Germline values: CDR1 GTSNPN, CDR2 SVGIG (reference sequence). The CDR3 loop reads CAGTGADEQYF. As DNA, the CDR3 is TGTGCCGGGACAGGGGCAGACGAGCAGTACTTC.

The chain joins TRBV6-5 to TRBJ1-2; TRBD1 agrees at 7 bases. In germline, CDR1 is MNHEY, CDR2 SVGAGI. This CDR3 is 15 amino acids long. V shed 2 bases and J 4 bases; nucleotides not matched to a gene: 7. CDR3 coding DNA: TGTGCCAGCAGTTACACTCCAGGGGGTGGCTATGGCTACACCTTC. It translates to CASSYTPGGGYGYTF.

CDR3 sequence reads: CASQRGGENYEQYF. The CDR3 DNA reads as TGTGCCAGCCAGCGGGGGGGGGAGAACTACGAGCAGTACTTC. The chain is built from TRBV6-6 and TRBJ2-7, with 10 positions matching TRBD2. V shed 8 bases, J shed 3 bases, and the junction held 7 bases outside the gene matches. The CDR3 extends over 14 amino acids. From germline, CDR1 is MNHNY and CDR2 SVGAGI (reference sequence).

The chain carries TRBV21-1 and TRBJ1-1. TRBV21-1 is an annotated pseudogene. The CDR3 has 15 residues. CDR3 protein: CASSPQGEGKAEAFF. CDR3 DNA sequence: TGTGCCAGCAGCCCGCAGGGGGAGGGTAAAGCTGAAGCTTTCTTT.

Remarks on this clone: A read error may account for a junction end that differs from germline. V and J are TRBV10-2 and TRBJ2-1, with D maybe TRBD2 (5 bases). Germline CDR1 WSHSY, CDR2 SAAADI. The CDR3 contains 13 residues. CDR3 in DNA: TGCGCCAGCATTGAGGGCCGCCACGATGAGCAGTTCTTC. Its translation is CASIEGRHDEQFF.

This clone was observed once. The chain links TRBV21-1 to TRBJ2-5. TRBV21-1 is shown as a pseudogene. This CDR3 has 15 residues. Here the CDR3 DNA reads TGTGCCAGCAGCAAAATATACGGGGCCCAAGAGACCCAGTACTTC. Protein: CASSKIYGAQETQYF.

This chain uses TRBV11-2 with TRBJ2-1; D is unclear. The CDR3 spans 15 residues. Germline V gives CDR1 SGHAT, CDR2 FQNNGV. V shed 4 bases and J shed 5 bases, with 15 bases lying between them. CDR3 DNA: TGTGCCAGCAGCTACCTCGTCGATGGGAACAATGAGCAGTTCTTC. It encodes CASSYLVDGNNEQFF.

This clone appeared once. The gene calls are TRBV5-4 and TRBJ2-5; the D gene is possibly TRBD2 (8 bases). The germline gives CDR1 SGHNT, CDR2 YYREEE (reference sequence). V lost 3 bases, J lost 4 bases, and 19 bases lay in between. The CDR3 consists of 16 residues. The CDR3 bases are TGTGCCAGCAGCTCGGGGGGGACAGTCCCACGAGAGACCCAGTACTTC. It yields the protein CASSSGGTVPRETQYF.

This clone was seen just once. The chain carries TRBV6-5 and TRBJ1-1; D remains unclear. Trimming took 0 bases from V and 4 from J, leaving 12 bases between them. Germline V CDR1 and CDR2: MNHEY, SVGAGI. The CDR3 sequence is 15 residues long. The DNA of the CDR3 is TGTGCCAGCAGTTACTCGGTGGGGTTGGGCACTGAAGCTTTCTTT. Its protein product is CASSYSVGLGTEAFF.

This chain links TRBV19 with TRBJ1-6; D remains ambiguous. Germline loops: CDR1 LNHDA, CDR2 SQIVND (reference sequence). This CDR3 contains 15 residues. Trimming removed 3 bases from V and 7 bases from J, with 13 bases in between. The CDR3 reads CASSIPSIGNSPLHF. CDR3 nucleotides: TGTGCCAGTAGTATTCCGTCTATTGGGAATTCACCCCTCCACTTT.

The V call is TRBV7-2, the J call TRBJ2-1; TRBD2 agrees at 14 bases. V lost 4 bases and J lost 7; bases outside the gene matches: 0. This CDR3 is 14 amino acids long. From germline, CDR1 is SGHTA and CDR2 FQGNSA. CDR3 in DNA: TGTGCCAGCAGCTGGACTAGCGGGGGGAATGAGCAGTTCTTC. It specifies CASSWTSGGNEQFF. Filled out from reference TRBV7-2 and TRBJ2-1, the complete variable domain reads GAGVSQSPSNKVTEKGKDVELRCDPISGHTALYWYRQSLGQGLEFLIYFQGNSAPDKSGLPSDRFSAERTGGSVSTLTIQRTQQEDSAVYLCASSWTSGGNEQFFGPGTRLTVL.

The chain has TRBV6-5 and TRBJ1-5; 7 bases match TRBD1. The trim removed 6 bases at V and 4 bases at J, leaving 6 bases unmatched. The germline gives CDR1 MNHEY, CDR2 SVGAGI. The CDR3 is 14 residues long. The CDR3 DNA reads as TGTGCCAGCAGAAACCCAGGGGGGAATCAGCCCCAGCATTTT. Its protein product is CASRNPGGNQPQHF.

The V and J genes are TRBV7-9 and TRBJ1-2; 7 bases are a match to TRBD1. Germline lookup yields CDR1 SEHNR and CDR2 FQNEAQ (reference sequence). This CDR3 comprises 13 residues. V was clipped by 5 bases and J by 8 bases; unmatched bases: 8. CDR3 sequence (DNA): TGTGCCAGCAGCCCTGACAGGGCCGGCGGCTACACCTTC. As protein: CASSPDRAGGYTF.

The chain combines TRBV5-1 with TRBJ1-5; D ambiguous. Germline values: CDR1 SGHRS, CDR2 YFSETQ. The CDR3 spans 11 residues. The V end lost 1 base, the J end lost 4 bases, and 0 bases lay between the germline ends. CDR3 in amino acids: CASSLNQPQHF. Here the CDR3 DNA reads TGCGCCAGCAGCTTGAATCAGCCCCAGCATTTT.

This clone appeared a few times. This chain links TRBV19 with TRBJ2-7, with 9 bases aligning to TRBD2. The CDR3 is made up of 14 amino acids. Trimming cost V 5 bases and J 3 bases; bases outside gene matches: 5. CDR1 is LNHDA and CDR2 is SQIVND in the germline V gene (reference sequence). CDR3 DNA sequence: TGTGCCAGTAGTCCCCTGCGGGGGGGCTACGAGCAGTACTTC. This sequence encodes CASSPLRGGYEQYF.

The CDR3 region has the DNA TGTGCCAGCAGCTTCGTATCTACGGGTGACGGAAACACCATATATTTT. Protein product: CASSFVSTGDGNTIYF. The rearrangement uses TRBV7-8 and TRBJ1-3, with D unresolved. Trimming removed 3 bases from V and 4 bases from J, with 16 bases in between. The CDR3 contains 16 residues. In germline, CDR1 is SGHVS, CDR2 FQNEAQ.

This clone appeared a single time. The V gene is TRBV6-2 or TRBV6-3, the J gene TRBJ2-7; D is possibly TRBD1 (6 bases). CDR1 is MNHEY, CDR2 SVGEGT, per germline. V dropped 2 bases and J dropped 3 bases, with 14 bases sitting between them. The CDR3 has 15 residues. CDR3 nucleotide sequence: TGTGCCAGCAGTTACGATGGGGGCCCTAACTACGAGCAGTACTTC. Its protein product is CASSYDGGPNYEQYF.

This clone showed up just once. The gene calls are TRBV7-9 and TRBJ1-6, with D possibly TRBD1 on 6 matching bases. This CDR3 is built from 17 residues. The germline V gene encodes CDR1 SEHNR and CDR2 FQNEAQ (reference sequence). V gave up 5 bases and J gave up 0 bases, with 14 bases separating them. The DNA of the CDR3 is TGTGCCAGCAGCCGCATAGACAGGCCCTCCTATAATTCACCCCTCCACTTT. Protein: CASSRIDRPSYNSPLHF. Based on the CDR3 plus reference TRBV7-9 and TRBJ1-6, the full variable domain is DTGVSQNPRHKITKRGQNVTFRCDPISEHNRLYWYRQTLGQGPEFLTYFQNEAQLEKSRLLSDRFSAERPKGSFSTLEIQRTEQGDSAMYLCASSRIDRPSYNSPLHFGNGTRLTVT.